This T cell receptor beta chain was sequenced for a study of T cell responses to AZD1222 COVID-19 vaccine. Study-wide results and limits: Repertoires were sampled only after the peak T cell response.

Using immunoSEQ multiplex PCR, the repertoire was profiled, and TCRdb retains in-frame clones only, with some absent. The sample includes around 100,000 clones, about 85% of them seen just once. This CDR3 comprises 15 residues. Trimming took 1 base from V and 0 from J; bases not matched to a gene: 2. Germline CDR1 and CDR2: SGHNT and YYREEE (reference sequence). As concerns this clone: Its cognate antigen is unknown.

The chain links TRBV5-4 to TRBJ2-7; 9 bases agree with TRBD1. Sequenced here: peripheral blood, sampled on day 0 of AZD1222 vaccination. The sequence came from an adult in good health. The CDR3 coding sequence is TGTGCCAGCAGCTTGCCGGGACAGGGCTCCTACGAGCAGTACTTC. Its translation is CASSLPGQGSYEQYF.